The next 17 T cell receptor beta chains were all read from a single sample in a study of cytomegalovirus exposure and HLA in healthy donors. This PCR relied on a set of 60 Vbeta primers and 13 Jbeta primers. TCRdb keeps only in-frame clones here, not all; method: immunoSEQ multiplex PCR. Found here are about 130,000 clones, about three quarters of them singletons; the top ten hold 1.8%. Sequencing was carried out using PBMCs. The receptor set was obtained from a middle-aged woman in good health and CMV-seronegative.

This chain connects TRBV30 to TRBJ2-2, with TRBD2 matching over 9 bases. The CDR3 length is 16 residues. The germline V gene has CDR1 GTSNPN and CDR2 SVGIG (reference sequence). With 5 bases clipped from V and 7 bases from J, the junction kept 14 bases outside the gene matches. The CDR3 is CAWGISGGRGVGELFF. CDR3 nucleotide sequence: TGTGCCTGGGGGATTAGTGGCGGGAGGGGCGTCGGGGAGCTGTTTTTT.

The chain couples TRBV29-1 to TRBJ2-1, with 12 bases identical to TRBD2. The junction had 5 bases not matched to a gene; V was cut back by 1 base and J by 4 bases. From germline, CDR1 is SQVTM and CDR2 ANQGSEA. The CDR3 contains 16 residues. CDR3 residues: CSVEAAGLAGYNEQFF. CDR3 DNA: TGCAGCGTTGAAGCGGCGGGACTAGCGGGTTACAATGAGCAGTTCTTC.

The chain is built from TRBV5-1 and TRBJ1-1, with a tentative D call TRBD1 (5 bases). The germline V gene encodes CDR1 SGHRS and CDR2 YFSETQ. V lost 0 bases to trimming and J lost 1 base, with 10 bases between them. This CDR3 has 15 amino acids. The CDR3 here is CASSLERGRNTEAFF. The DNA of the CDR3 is TGCGCCAGCAGCTTGGAGCGGGGGAGGAACACTGAAGCTTTCTTT. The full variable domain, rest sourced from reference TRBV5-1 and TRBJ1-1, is KAGVTQTPRYLIKTRGQQVTLSCSPISGHRSVSWYQQTPGQGLQFLFEYFSETQRNKGNFPGRFSGRQFSNSRSEMNVSTLELGDSALYLCASSLERGRNTEAFFGQGTRLTVV.

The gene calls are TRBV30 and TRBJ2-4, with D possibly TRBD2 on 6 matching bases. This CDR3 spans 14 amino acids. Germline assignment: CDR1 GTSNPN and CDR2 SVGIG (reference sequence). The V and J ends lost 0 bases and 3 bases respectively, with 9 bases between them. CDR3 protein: CAWSVTRVKNIQYF. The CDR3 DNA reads TGTGCCTGGAGTGTGACTAGAGTCAAAAACATTCAGTACTTC.

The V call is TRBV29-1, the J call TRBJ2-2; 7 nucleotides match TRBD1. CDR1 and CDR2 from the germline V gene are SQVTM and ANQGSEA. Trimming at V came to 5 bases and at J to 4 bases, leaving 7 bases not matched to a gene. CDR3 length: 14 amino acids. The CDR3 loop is CSVSASGGTGELFF. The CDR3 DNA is TGCAGCGTTTCAGCTTCAGGGGGCACCGGGGAGCTGTTTTTT.

The CDR3 coding sequence is TGCGCCAGCATACAGACTAGCGGCACAGATACGCAGTATTTT. It specifies CASIQTSGTDTQYF. The chain carries TRBV10-1 and TRBJ2-3, with 8 positions matching TRBD2. The CDR3 sequence is 14 residues long. Losses at the gene ends were 7 bases for V and 1 base for J; bases not matched to a gene: 4. Germline V CDR1 and CDR2: WNHNN, SYGVQD (reference sequence).

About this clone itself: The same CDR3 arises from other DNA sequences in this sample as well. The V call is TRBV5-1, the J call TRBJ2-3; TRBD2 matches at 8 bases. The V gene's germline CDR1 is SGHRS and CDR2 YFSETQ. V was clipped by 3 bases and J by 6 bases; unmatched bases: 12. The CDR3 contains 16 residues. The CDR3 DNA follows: TGCGCCAGCAGCTCTTTAGCGGGAAGAGGGACGGATACGCAGTATTTT. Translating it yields CASSSLAGRGTDTQYF.

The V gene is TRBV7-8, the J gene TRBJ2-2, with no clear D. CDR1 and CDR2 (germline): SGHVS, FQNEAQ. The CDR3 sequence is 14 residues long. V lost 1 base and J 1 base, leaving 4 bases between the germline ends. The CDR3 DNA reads TGTGCCAGCAGCTTAGTACAGAACACCGGGGAGCTGTTTTTT. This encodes CASSLVQNTGELFF.

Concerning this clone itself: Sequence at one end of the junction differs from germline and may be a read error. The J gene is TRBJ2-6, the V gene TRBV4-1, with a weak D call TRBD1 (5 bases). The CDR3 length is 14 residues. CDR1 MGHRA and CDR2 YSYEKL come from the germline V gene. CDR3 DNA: TGCGCCAGCAGCCATGAGCCTGGGGCCAACGGCCTGACTTTC. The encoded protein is CASSHEPGANGLTF.

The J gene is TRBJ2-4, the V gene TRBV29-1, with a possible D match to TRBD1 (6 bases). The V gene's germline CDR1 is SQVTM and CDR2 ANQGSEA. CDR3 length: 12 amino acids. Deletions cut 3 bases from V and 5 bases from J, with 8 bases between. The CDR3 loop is CSVEDSQNIQYF. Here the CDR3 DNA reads TGCAGCGTTGAGGACAGTCAAAACATTCAGTACTTC.

DNA for the CDR3: TGTGCCAGCAGCGTCGGAAGGTGGGGACAAGGGGCAGAGGGCTACACCTTC. This translates into CASSVGRWGQGAEGYTF. V and J are TRBV9 and TRBJ1-2; tentative D call: TRBD1 (6 bases). V lost 2 bases and J 8 bases, leaving 25 bases between the germline ends. The germline CDR1 and CDR2 sequences are SGDLS and YYNGEE. The CDR3 covers 17 residues. The full variable domain, its missing parts supplied by reference TRBV9 and TRBJ1-2, is DSGVTQTPKHLITATGQRVTLRCSPRSGDLSVYWYQQSLDQGLQFLIQYYNGEERAKGNILERFSAQQFPDLHSELNLSSLELGDSALYFCASSVGRWGQGAEGYTFGSGTRLTVV.

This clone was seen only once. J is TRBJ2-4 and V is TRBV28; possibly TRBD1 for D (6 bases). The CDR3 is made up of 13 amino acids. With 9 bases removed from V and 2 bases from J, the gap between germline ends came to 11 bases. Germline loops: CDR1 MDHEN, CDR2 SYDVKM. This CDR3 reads CASSTGTKNIQYF. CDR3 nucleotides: TGTGCCAGTTCCACAGGGACCAAAAACATTCAGTACTTC.

This CDR3 is CATQAGGVTPLHF. CDR3 sequence (DNA): TGTGCCACTCAGGCCGGGGGAGTGACACCCCTCCACTTT. The V gene is TRBV6-5, the J gene TRBJ1-6, with D tentatively TRBD1 (5 bases). The germline V and J ends were trimmed by 10 bases and 11 bases, with 18 bases remaining between them. Germline V CDR1 and CDR2: MNHEY, SVGAGI. The CDR3 is made up of 13 amino acids.

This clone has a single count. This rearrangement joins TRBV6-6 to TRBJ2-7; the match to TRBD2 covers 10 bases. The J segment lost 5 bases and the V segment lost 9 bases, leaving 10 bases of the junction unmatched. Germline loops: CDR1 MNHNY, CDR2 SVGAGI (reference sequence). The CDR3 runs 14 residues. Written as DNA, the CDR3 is TGTGCCAGTTCAGCGGGGGGGCCAGTCAACGAGCAGTACTTC. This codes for CASSAGGPVNEQYF.

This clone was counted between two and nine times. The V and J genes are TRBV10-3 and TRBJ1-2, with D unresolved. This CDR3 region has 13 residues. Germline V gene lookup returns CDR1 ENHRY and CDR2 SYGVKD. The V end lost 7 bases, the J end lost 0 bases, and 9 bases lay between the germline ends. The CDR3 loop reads CAINTASNYGYTF. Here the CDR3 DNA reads TGTGCCATCAACACCGCTTCTAACTATGGCTACACCTTC.

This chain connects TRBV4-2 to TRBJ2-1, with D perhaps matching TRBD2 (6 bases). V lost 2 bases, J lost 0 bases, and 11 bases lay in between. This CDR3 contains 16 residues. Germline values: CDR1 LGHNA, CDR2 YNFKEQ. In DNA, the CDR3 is TGTGCCAGCAGCCAATTCAGACTAGACTCCTACAATGAGCAGTTCTTC. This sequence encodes CASSQFRLDSYNEQFF.

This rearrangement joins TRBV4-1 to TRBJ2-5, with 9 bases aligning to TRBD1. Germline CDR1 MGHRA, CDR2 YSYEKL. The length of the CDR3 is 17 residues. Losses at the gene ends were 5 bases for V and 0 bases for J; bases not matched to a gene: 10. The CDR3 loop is CASSAIPGTGYQETQYF. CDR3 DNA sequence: TGCGCCAGCAGCGCGATACCCGGGACAGGGTACCAAGAGACCCAGTACTTC.